The 18 T cell receptor beta chains reported below all come from one sample, sequenced in a study of blood T cell repertoires in COVID-19 (dated by TCRdb to about 2020). The protocol used for the library was the immunoSEQ multiplex PCR assay. In TCRdb, the immuneACCESS table is reduced to in-frame sequences with V and J assigned. These tables do not hold every clone; where another copy was compared, an unresolved V gene accounts for under half, and the others remain unexplained. The sample yields fewer than 250,000 clones; roughly nine tenths were counted once. The ten largest make up approximately 7.6% of the sample. Sequencing was done on a sample of PBMCs or T cells enriched from blood (not recorded which). The receptors derive from a young woman who had recovered from COVID-19.

The chain has TRBV23-1 and TRBJ2-3; 7 bases map to TRBD1. TRBV23-1 belongs to the ORF category, with a function that is uncertain. The length of the CDR3 is 15 residues. Germline trimming cut 6 bases from V and 4 bases from J; bases unmatched to any gene: 10. The CDR3 region is CASSETGVWADTQYF. DNA of the CDR3: TGCGCCAGCAGCGAAACAGGGGTATGGGCAGATACGCAGTATTTT.

This sequence joins TRBV9 and TRBJ2-5; D is unresolved. Germline-derived CDR1 and CDR2 are SGDLS and YYNGEE. The CDR3 spans 13 residues. Trimming cost V 3 bases and J 2 bases, with 8 bases left between them. In DNA form, the CDR3 reads TGTGCCAGCAGCGCAACAATACAAGAGACCCAGTACTTC. It yields the protein CASSATIQETQYF.

The chain employs TRBV28 and TRBJ1-6, with TRBD1 matching over 10 bases. Germline V gene sequence: CDR1 MDHEN, CDR2 SYDVKM. Trimming cost V 4 bases and J 7 bases; bases outside gene matches: 7. The CDR3 covers 16 residues. The CDR3 DNA reads TGTGCCAGCAGTTCACCGGGACAGGGGAGCAATTCACCCCTCCACTTT. Protein sequence: CASSSPGQGSNSPLHF.

The gene calls are TRBV18 and TRBJ1-1; weak D call: TRBD1 (6 bases). The CDR3 loop spans 20 amino acids. V lost 3 bases to trimming and J lost 4 bases, with 30 bases between them. Per germline, CDR1 KGHSH and CDR2 LQKENI. CDR3 loop: CASSPRGLESGGNVGTEAFF. CDR3 DNA: TGTGCCAGCTCACCTCGGGGGCTTGAGAGCGGGGGTAATGTTGGCACTGAAGCTTTCTTT.

This clone was detected once. The chain uses TRBV7-3 and TRBJ2-7, with 10 positions matching TRBD2. Germline V gene data show CDR1 as SGHTA and CDR2 as FQGTGA. CDR3 length: 15 residues. V dropped 2 bases and J dropped 2; count of bases not matched to a gene: 3. The CDR3 loop reads CASSLLAGATYEQYF. As DNA, the CDR3 is TGTGCCAGCAGCTTACTAGCGGGGGCCACCTACGAGCAGTACTTC.

The chain employs TRBV11-2 and TRBJ1-2, with D maybe TRBD1 (6 bases). CDR1 is SGHAT, CDR2 FQNNGV, per germline. The CDR3 covers 18 residues. Trimming removed 1 base at V and 0 bases at J, with 18 bases between. The CDR3 nucleotides read TGTGCCAGCAGCTTAGTAACCGGCAGTCGGGACACTAACTATGGCTACACCTTC. Protein product: CASSLVTGSRDTNYGYTF.

V and J are TRBV11-1 and TRBJ2-3; D might be TRBD1 (5 bases). Looked up from germline, CDR1 is SGHAT and CDR2 is FQDESV (reference sequence). This CDR3 comprises 13 residues. The V end lost 4 bases, the J end lost 10 bases, and 15 bases lay between the germline ends. The CDR3 here is CASSSLLDRAQYF. As DNA, the CDR3 is TGTGCCAGCAGCTCGCTCCTTGACAGAGCGCAGTATTTT.

The chain links TRBV5-4 to TRBJ2-5; no firm D call. V gave up 4 bases and J gave up 1 base, with 8 bases separating them. Germline CDR1 is SGHNT and CDR2 is YYREEE (reference sequence). The CDR3 is 13 amino acids. As DNA, the CDR3 is TGTGCCAGCAGCAGACAAGGCCAAGAGACCCAGTACTTC. Residues: CASSRQGQETQYF.

The chain couples TRBV18 to TRBJ1-5; TRBD1 matches at 8 bases. CDR1 KGHSH and CDR2 LQKENI come from the germline V gene. Trimming at V came to 5 bases and at J to 4 bases, leaving 4 bases not matched to a gene. The CDR3 is made up of 14 amino acids. The DNA of the CDR3 is TGTGCCAGCTCAACGACAGGGGAGAATCAGCCCCAGCATTTT. Protein product: CASSTTGENQPQHF.

This rearrangement joins TRBV9 to TRBJ2-3; TRBD2 matches 7 bases. V dropped 4 bases and J dropped 2; count of bases not matched to a gene: 4. CDR1 SGDLS and CDR2 YYNGEE come from the germline V gene. The CDR3 has 14 amino acids. CDR3 sequence reads: CASSIRDYTDTQYF. The CDR3 DNA follows: TGTGCCAGCAGCATCCGGGACTACACAGATACGCAGTATTTT.

This clone was seen a few times. The chain has TRBV12-5 and TRBJ1-6; a possible D gene is TRBD1 (6 bases). The germline V gene has CDR1 LGHNT and CDR2 FRNRAP. V was cut by 2 bases and J by 6 bases, with 20 bases left in between. CDR3 length equals 18 residues. The CDR3 DNA is TGTGCTAGTGGTTTGTCCAACTACCAGGGGCGAAGTAATTCACCCCTCCACTTT. It codes for CASGLSNYQGRSNSPLHF.

The V call is TRBV3-1 (or the pseudogene TRBV3-2), the J call TRBJ1-3; perhaps TRBD1 as D (5 bases). Per germline, CDR1 LGHDT and CDR2 YNNKEL (reference sequence). Trimming took 4 bases from V and 5 from J, leaving 6 bases between them. This CDR3 spans 12 amino acids. The CDR3: CASSPDRNTIYF. In DNA, the CDR3 is TGTGCCAGCAGCCCGGACAGAAACACCATATATTTT.

The chain is built from TRBV28 and TRBJ1-5; TRBD1 agrees at 7 bases. The germline V gene has CDR1 MDHEN and CDR2 SYDVKM. Trimming removed 4 bases from V and 2 bases from J; junction bases left unmatched: 8. The CDR3 is 16 amino acids. Here the CDR3 DNA reads TGTGCCAGCAGTTACCCCCGCGACAGGGGCAATCAGCCCCAGCATTTT. This translates into CASSYPRDRGNQPQHF.

The chain uses TRBV7-9 and TRBJ1-5; D remains unclear. This CDR3 region has 14 residues. Trimming removed 1 base from V and 0 bases from J, with 4 bases in between. Per germline, CDR1 SEHNR and CDR2 FQNEAQ (reference sequence). CDR3 sequence: CASSLGYSNQPQHF. In DNA form, the CDR3 reads TGTGCCAGCAGCTTAGGTTATAGCAATCAGCCCCAGCATTTT.

V is TRBV28 and J is TRBJ1-4; D is perhaps TRBD1 (5 bases). V was pared by 7 bases and J by 0 bases, with 12 bases between. Per the germline V gene, CDR1 is MDHEN and CDR2 is SYDVKM. The CDR3 is made up of 15 amino acids. The CDR3 nucleotides are TGTGCCAGCACTGCAGGGATCACAACTAATGAAAAACTGTTTTTT. Translating it yields CASTAGITTNEKLFF.

This chain uses TRBV2 with TRBJ1-3, with D hard to call. Germline V gene lookup returns CDR1 SNHLY and CDR2 FYNNEI. There are 14 residues in the CDR3. With 4 bases removed from V and 4 bases from J, the gap between germline ends came to 11 bases. The CDR3 nucleotides read TGTGCCAGCAGTGTCCGGGTTACAGGAAACACCATATATTTT. The encoded protein is CASSVRVTGNTIYF.

The V call is TRBV11-1, the J call TRBJ2-2; D unresolved. V was pared by 1 base and J by 4 bases, with 7 bases between. The CDR3 consists of 14 residues. CDR1 is SGHAT, CDR2 FQDESV, per germline (reference sequence). In nucleotides, the CDR3 is TGTGCCAGCAGCTTAGGATCAGTCACCGGGGAGCTGTTTTTT. It specifies CASSLGSVTGELFF.

The V call is TRBV7-3, the J call TRBJ2-2; 9 positions match TRBD1. The germline V gene has CDR1 SGHTA and CDR2 FQGTGA. The length of the CDR3 is 17 residues. The V segment lost 1 base and the J segment 6 bases; nucleotides outside the gene matches: 9. CDR3 bases: TGTGCCAGCAGCTTAAATCTCATGGGACAGGGAGCCGGGGAGCTGTTTTTT. Its translation: CASSLNLMGQGAGELFF.